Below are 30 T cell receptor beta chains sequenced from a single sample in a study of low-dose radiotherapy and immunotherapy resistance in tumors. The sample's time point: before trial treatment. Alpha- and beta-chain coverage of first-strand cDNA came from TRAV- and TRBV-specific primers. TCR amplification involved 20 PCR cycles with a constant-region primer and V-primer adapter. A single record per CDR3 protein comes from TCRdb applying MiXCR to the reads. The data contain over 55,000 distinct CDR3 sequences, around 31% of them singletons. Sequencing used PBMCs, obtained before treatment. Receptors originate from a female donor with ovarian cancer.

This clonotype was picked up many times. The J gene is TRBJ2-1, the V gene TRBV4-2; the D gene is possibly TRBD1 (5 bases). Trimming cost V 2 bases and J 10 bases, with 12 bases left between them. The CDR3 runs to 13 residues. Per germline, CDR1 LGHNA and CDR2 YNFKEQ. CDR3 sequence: CASSQPSRTEQFF. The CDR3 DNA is TGTGCCAGCAGCCAACCATCCCGGACAGAGCAGTTCTTC.

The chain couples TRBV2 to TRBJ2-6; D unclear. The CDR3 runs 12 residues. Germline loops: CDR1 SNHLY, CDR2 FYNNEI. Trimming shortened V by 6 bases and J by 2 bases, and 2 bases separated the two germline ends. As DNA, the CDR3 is TGTGCCAGCAGGCCTGGGGCCAACGTCCTGACTTTC. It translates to CASRPGANVLTF.

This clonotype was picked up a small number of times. The CDR3: CASGLVSGRKLFF. The CDR3 DNA sequence: TGTGCTAGTGGTTTGGTGTCCGGCCGTAAGCTTTTCTTT. V gene TRBV12-5 combines with J gene TRBJ1-1; unclear D gene. Germline V lookup: CDR1 LGHNT, CDR2 FRNRAP. V was cut by 0 bases and J by 13 bases, with 15 bases left in between. This CDR3 spans 13 amino acids.

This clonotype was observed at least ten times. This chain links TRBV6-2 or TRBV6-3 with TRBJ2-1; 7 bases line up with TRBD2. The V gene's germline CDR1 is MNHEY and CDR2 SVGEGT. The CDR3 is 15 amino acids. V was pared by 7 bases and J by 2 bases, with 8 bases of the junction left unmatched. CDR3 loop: CASINGAGAYNEQFF. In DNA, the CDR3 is TGTGCCAGCATCAACGGCGCGGGGGCCTACAATGAGCAGTTCTTC.

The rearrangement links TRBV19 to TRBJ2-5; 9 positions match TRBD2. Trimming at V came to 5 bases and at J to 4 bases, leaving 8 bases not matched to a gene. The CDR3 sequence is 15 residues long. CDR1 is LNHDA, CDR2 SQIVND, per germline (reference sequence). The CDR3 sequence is CASSPGLAHRETQYF. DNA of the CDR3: TGTGCCAGTAGTCCTGGACTAGCGCACCGAGAGACCCAGTACTTC.

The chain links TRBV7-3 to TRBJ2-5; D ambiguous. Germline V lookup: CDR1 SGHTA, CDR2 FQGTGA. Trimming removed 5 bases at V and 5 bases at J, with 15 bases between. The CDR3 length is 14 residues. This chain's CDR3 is CASSPQTVGETQYF. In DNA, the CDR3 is TGTGCCAGCAGCCCCCAGACTGTGGGGGAGACCCAGTACTTC.

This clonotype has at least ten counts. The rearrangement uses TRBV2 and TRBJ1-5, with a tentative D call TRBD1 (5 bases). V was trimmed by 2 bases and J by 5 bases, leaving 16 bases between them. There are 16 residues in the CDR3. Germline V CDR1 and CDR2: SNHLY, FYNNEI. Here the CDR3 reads CASSEFVVGGDQPQHF. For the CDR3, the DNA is TGTGCCAGCAGTGAATTTGTGGTTGGGGGGGATCAGCCCCAGCATTTT. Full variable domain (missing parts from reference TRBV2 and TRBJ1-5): EPEVTQTPSHQVTQMGQEVILRCVPISNHLYFYWYRQILGQKVEFLVSFYNNEISEKSEIFDDQFSVERPDGSNFTLKIRSTKLEDSAMYFCASSEFVVGGDQPQHFGDGTRLSIL.

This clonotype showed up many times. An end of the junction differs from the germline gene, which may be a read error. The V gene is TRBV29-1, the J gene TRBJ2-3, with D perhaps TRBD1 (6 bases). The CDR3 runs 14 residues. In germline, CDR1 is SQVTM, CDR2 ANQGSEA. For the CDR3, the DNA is TGCAGCGTTGTAGGGGGATCTAGCACAGATACTCAGTATTTT. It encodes CSVVGGSSTDTQYF.

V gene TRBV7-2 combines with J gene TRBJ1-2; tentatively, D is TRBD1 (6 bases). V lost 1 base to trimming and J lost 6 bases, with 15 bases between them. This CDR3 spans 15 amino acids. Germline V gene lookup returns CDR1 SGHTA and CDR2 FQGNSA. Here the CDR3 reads CASSLGGAGTDGYTF. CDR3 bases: TGTGCCAGCAGCTTAGGGGGGGCCGGGACGGATGGCTACACCTTC.

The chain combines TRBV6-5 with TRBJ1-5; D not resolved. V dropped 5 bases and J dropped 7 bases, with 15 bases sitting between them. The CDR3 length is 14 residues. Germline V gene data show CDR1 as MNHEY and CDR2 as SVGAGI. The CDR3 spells CASSARDSGQPQHF. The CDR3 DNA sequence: TGTGCCAGCAGTGCCCGGGATTCGGGACAGCCCCAGCATTTT.

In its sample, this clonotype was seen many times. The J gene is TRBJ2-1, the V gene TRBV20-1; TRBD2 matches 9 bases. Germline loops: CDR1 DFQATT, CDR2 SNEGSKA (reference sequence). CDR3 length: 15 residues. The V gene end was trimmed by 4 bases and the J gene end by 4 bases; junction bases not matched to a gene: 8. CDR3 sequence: CSATQHLAGYNEQFF. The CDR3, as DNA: TGCAGTGCTACCCAGCACCTAGCGGGATACAATGAGCAGTTCTTC.

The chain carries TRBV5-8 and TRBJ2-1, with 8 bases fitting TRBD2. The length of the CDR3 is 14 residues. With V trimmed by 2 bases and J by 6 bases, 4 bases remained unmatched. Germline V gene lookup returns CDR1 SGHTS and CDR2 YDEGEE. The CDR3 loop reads CASSFLAGPNEQFF. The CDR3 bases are TGTGCCAGCAGCTTTCTAGCGGGCCCCAATGAGCAGTTCTTC.

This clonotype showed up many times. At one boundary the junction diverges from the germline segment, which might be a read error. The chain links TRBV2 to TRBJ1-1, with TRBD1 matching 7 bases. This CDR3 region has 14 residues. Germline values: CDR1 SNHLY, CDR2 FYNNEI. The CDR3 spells CASTEQGRATEAFF. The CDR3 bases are TGTGCCAGCACTGAACAGGGGAGGGCCACTGAAGCTTTCTTT.

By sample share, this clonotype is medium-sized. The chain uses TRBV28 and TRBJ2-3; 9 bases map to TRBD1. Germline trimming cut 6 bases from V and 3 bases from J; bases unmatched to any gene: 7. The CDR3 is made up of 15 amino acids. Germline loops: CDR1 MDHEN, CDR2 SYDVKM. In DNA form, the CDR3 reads TGTGCCAGCAGCCCCTACAGGGGGCATACAGATACGCAGTATTTT. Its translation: CASSPYRGHTDTQYF. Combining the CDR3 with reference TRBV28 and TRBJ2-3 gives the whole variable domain DVKVTQSSRYLVKRTGEKVFLECVQDMDHENMFWYRQDPGLGLRLIYFSYDVKMKEKGDIPEGYSVSREKKERFSLILESASTNQTSMYLCASSPYRGHTDTQYFGPGTRLTVL.

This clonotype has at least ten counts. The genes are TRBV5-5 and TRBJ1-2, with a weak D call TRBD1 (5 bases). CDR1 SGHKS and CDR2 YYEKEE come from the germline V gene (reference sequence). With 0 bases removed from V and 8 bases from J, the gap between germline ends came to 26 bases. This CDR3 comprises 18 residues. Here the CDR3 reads CASSLGPIGRGGSLGYTF. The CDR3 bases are TGTGCCAGCAGCTTGGGTCCCATCGGTCGCGGGGGATCCTTAGGCTACACCTTC.

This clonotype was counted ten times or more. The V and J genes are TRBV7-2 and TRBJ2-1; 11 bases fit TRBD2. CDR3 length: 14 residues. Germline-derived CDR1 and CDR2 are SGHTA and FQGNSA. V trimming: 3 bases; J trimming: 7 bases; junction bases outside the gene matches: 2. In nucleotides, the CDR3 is TGTGCCAGCAGCTTCCTAGCGGGGGGTAATGAGCAGTTCTTC. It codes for CASSFLAGGNEQFF.

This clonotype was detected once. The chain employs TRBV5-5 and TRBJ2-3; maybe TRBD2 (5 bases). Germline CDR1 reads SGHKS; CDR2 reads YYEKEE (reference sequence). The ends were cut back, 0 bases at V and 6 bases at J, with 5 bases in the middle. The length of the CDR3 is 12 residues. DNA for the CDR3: TGTGCCAGCAGCTTGGAGCGGGATACGCAGTATTTT. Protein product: CASSLERDTQYF. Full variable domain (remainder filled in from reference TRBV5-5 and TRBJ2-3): DAGVTQSPTHLIKTRGQQVTLRCSPISGHKSVSWYQQVLGQGPQFIFQYYEKEERGRGNFPDRFSARQFPNYSSELNVNALLLGDSALYLCASSLERDTQYFGPGTRLTVL.

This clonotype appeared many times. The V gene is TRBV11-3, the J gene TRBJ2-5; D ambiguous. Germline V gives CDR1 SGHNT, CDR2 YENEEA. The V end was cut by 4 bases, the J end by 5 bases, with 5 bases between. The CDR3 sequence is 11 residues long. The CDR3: CASSSRETQYF. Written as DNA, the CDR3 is TGTGCCAGCAGCTCTAGGGAGACCCAGTACTTC.

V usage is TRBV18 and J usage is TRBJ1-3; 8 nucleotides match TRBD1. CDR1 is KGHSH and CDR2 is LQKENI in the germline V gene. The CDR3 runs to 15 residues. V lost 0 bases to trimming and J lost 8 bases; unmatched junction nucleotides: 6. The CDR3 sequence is CASSPPRRGQDTIYF. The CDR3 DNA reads TGTGCCAGCTCACCACCGCGCAGGGGGCAAGACACCATATATTTT.

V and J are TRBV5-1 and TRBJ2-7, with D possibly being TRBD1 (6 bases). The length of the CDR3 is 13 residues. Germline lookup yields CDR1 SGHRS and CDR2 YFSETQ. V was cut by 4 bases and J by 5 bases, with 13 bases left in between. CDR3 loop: CASSPAGAHEQYF. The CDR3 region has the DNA TGCGCCAGCAGCCCGGCAGGGGCCCACGAGCAGTACTTC.

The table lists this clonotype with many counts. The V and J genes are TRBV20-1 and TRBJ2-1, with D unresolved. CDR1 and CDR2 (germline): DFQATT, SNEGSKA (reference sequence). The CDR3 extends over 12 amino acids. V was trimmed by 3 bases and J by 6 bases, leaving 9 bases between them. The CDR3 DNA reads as TGCAGTGCTAGGCCCCTTGGCAATGAGCAGTTCTTC. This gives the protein CSARPLGNEQFF.

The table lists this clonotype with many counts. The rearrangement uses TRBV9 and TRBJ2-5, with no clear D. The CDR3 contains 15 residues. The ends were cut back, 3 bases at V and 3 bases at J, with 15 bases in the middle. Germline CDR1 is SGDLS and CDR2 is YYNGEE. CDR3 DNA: TGTGCCAGCAGCGCCCTAGTACACTCCGAAGAGACCCAGTACTTC. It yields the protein CASSALVHSEETQYF.

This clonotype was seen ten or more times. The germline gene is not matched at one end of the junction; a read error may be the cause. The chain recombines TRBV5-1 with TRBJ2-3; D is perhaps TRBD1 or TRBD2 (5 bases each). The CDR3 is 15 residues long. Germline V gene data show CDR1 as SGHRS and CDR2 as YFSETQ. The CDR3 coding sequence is TGTGCCAGCAGCCCGGGACCCCAAACCACAGATACGCAGTATTTT. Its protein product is CASSPGPQTTDTQYF.

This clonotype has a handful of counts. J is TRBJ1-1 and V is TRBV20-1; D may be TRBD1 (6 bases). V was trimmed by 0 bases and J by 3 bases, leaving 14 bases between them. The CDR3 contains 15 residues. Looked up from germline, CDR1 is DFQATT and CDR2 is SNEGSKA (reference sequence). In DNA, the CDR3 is TGCAGTGCTAGAGATGGACGGGGGGCGTACACTGAAGCTTTCTTT. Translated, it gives CSARDGRGAYTEAFF.

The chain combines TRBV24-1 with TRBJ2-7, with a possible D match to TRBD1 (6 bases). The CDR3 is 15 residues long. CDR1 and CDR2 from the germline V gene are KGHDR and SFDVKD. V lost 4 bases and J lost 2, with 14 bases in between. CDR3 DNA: TGTGCCACCAGTGAAGGGAAGGGGGTCGCCTACGAGCAGTACTTC. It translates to CATSEGKGVAYEQYF.

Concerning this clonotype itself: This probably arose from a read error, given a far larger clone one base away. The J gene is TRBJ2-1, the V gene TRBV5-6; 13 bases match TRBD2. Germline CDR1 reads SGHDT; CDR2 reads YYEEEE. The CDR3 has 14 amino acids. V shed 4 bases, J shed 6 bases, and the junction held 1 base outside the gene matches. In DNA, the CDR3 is TGTGCCAGCAGCGGGACTAGCGGGGCCAATGAGCAGTTCTTC. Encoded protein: CASSGTSGANEQFF.

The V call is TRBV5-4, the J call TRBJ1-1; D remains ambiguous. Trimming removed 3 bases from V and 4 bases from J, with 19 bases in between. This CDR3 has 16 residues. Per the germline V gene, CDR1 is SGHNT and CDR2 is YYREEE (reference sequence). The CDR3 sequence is CASSWNLRARFTEAFF. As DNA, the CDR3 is TGTGCCAGCAGCTGGAACCTTCGGGCCCGCTTCACTGAAGCTTTCTTT.

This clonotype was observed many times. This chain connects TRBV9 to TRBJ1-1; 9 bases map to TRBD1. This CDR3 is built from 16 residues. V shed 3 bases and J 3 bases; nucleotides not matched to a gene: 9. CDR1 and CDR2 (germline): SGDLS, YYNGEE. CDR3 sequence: CASSAGTGWRDTEAFF. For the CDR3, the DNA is TGTGCCAGCAGCGCAGGGACAGGGTGGAGGGACACTGAAGCTTTCTTT.

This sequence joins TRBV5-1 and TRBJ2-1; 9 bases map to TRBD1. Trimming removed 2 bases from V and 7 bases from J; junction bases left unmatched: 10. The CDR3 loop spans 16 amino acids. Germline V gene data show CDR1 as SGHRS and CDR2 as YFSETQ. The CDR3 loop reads CASSLVTGGRFNEQFF. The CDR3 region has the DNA TGCGCCAGCAGCTTAGTCACAGGGGGCCGCTTTAATGAGCAGTTCTTC. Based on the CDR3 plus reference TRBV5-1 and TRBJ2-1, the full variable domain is KAGVTQTPRYLIKTRGQQVTLSCSPISGHRSVSWYQQTPGQGLQFLFEYFSETQRNKGNFPGRFSGRQFSNSRSEMNVSTLELGDSALYLCASSLVTGGRFNEQFFGPGTRLTVL.

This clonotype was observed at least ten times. CDR3 in DNA: TGTGCCAGCAGCCCTTTGGGACAGGGGGCCACCGAGCAGTACTTC. This encodes CASSPLGQGATEQYF. The rearrangement joins TRBV11-3 to TRBJ2-7; 12 bases fit TRBD1. V lost 5 bases, J lost 6 bases, and 8 bases stayed unmatched. Germline-derived CDR1 and CDR2 are SGHNT and YENEEA. The CDR3 extends over 15 amino acids.